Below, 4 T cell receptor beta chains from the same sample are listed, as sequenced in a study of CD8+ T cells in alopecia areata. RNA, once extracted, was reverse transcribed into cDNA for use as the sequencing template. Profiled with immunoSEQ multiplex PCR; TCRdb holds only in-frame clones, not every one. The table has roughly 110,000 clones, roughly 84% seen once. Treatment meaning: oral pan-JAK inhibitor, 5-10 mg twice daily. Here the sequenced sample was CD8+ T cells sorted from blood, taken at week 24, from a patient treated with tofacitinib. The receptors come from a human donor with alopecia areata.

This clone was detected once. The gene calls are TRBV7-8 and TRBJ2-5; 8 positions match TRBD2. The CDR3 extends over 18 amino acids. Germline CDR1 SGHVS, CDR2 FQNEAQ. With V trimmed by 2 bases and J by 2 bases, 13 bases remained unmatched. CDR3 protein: CASSLFRSGGGDQETQYF. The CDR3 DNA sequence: TGTGCCAGCAGCTTATTTAGGAGCGGGGGCGGGGATCAAGAGACCCAGTACTTC.

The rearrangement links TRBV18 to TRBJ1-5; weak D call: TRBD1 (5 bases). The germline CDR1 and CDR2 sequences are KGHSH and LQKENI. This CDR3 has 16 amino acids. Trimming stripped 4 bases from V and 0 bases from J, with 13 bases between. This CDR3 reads CASSRGSKVSNQPQHF. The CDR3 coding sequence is TGTGCCAGCTCACGGGGGTCGAAAGTTAGCAATCAGCCCCAGCATTTT.

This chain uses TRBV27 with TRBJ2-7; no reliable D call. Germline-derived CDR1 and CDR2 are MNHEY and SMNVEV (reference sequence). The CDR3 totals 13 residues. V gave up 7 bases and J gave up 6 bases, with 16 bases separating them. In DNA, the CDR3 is TGTGCCAGCAAGGGTTTCCCGGATGGCGAGCAGTACTTC. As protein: CASKGFPDGEQYF.

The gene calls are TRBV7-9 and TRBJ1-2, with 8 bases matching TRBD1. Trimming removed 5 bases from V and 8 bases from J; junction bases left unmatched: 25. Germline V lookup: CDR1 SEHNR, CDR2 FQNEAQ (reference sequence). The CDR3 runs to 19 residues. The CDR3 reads CASSPTPGTGMTPGEGYTF. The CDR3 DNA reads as TGTGCCAGCAGCCCCACTCCCGGGACAGGCATGACCCCCGGGGAAGGCTACACCTTC.